These 10 T cell receptor beta chains came from one sample sequenced in a study of T cell responses to AZD1222 COVID-19 vaccine. Clones were sequenced by immunoSEQ multiplex PCR, and TCRdb holds only the in-frame ones, with some missing. The sample contains about 6,100 clones, approximately 89% of which appear only once. Sequences were derived from peripheral blood, sampled 28 days after the second AZD1222 dose. Receptors were obtained from an adult who received the AZD1222 COVID-19 vaccine.

V gene TRBV19 combines with J gene TRBJ1-2; TRBD1 aligns across 11 bases. Trimming cost V 1 base and J 4 bases; bases outside gene matches: 2. The length of the CDR3 is 15 residues. CDR1 LNHDA and CDR2 SQIVND come from the germline V gene (reference sequence). In DNA form, the CDR3 reads TGTGCCAGTAGTATAGCGGGGACAGGGGGCTATGGCTACACCTTC. Protein product: CASSIAGTGGYGYTF.

The V and J genes are TRBV29-1 and TRBJ1-2; 8 bases line up with TRBD1. The J segment lost 4 bases and the V segment lost 6 bases, leaving 10 bases of the junction unmatched. CDR1 is SQVTM and CDR2 is ANQGSEA in the germline V gene. This CDR3 has 14 residues. This CDR3 reads CSVNHRGSGYGYTF. The CDR3, as DNA: TGCAGCGTCAACCACAGGGGGAGCGGCTATGGCTACACCTTC.

The rearrangement joins TRBV7-9 to TRBJ1-6, with D unresolved. V was trimmed by 0 bases and J by 7 bases, leaving 10 bases between them. There are 15 residues in the CDR3. Germline assignment: CDR1 SEHNR and CDR2 FQNEAQ (reference sequence). The CDR3 here is CASSLAGNGNSPLHF. DNA for the CDR3: TGTGCCAGCAGCTTAGCGGGAAACGGCAATTCACCCCTCCACTTT.

The chain couples TRBV18 to TRBJ1-5, with D possibly matching TRBD1 (5 bases). Germline V gene data show CDR1 as KGHSH and CDR2 as LQKENI. Trimming cost V 2 bases and J 6 bases, with 17 bases left between them. The CDR3 loop spans 16 amino acids. CDR3 residues: CASSPDDAGNGQPQHF. CDR3 coding DNA: TGTGCCAGCTCACCAGACGACGCAGGGAACGGTCAGCCCCAGCATTTT.

V and J are TRBV11-2 and TRBJ2-7; D is possibly TRBD1 (5 bases). CDR3 size: 12 residues. The germline CDR1 and CDR2 sequences are SGHAT and FQNNGV. V shed 5 bases and J shed 7 bases, with 12 bases lying between them. As DNA, the CDR3 is TGTGCCAGCAGCCCTGGGGCGAGGGAGCAGTACTTC. As protein: CASSPGAREQYF.

The chain recombines TRBV19 with TRBJ1-1; perhaps TRBD1 as D (6 bases). From germline, CDR1 is LNHDA and CDR2 SQIVND (reference sequence). Trimming stripped 7 bases from V and 5 bases from J, with 23 bases between. The CDR3 has 16 amino acids. The CDR3 protein is CASMYTGGGWRTEAFF. The CDR3 DNA is TGTGCCAGTATGTACACCGGAGGGGGGTGGAGGACTGAAGCTTTCTTT.

This chain links TRBV19 with TRBJ1-3, with TRBD1 matching 9 bases. The V gene end was trimmed by 6 bases and the J gene end by 1 base; junction bases not matched to a gene: 4. Per germline, CDR1 LNHDA and CDR2 SQIVND (reference sequence). This CDR3 region has 15 residues. CDR3 coding DNA: TGTGCCAGTAGACAGGGGGCTTTATCTGGAAACACCATATATTTT. It is translated as CASRQGALSGNTIYF.

In nucleotides, the CDR3 is TGCGCCAGCAGCCAAGATTCGGGGGGCTTAGCCAAAAACATTCAGTACTTC. This encodes CASSQDSGGLAKNIQYF. This sequence joins TRBV4-3 and TRBJ2-4, with a tentative D call TRBD2 (7 bases). This CDR3 is 17 amino acids long. Trimming took off 0 bases at V and 0 bases at J, with 12 bases between the two ends. Germline CDR1 reads LGHNA; CDR2 reads YSLEER.

The chain couples TRBV5-1 to TRBJ2-1; TRBD2 might be the D (6 bases). Germline CDR1 SGHRS, CDR2 YFSETQ. Trimming took 4 bases from V and 0 from J, leaving 8 bases between them. The CDR3 loop spans 14 amino acids. The CDR3 sequence is CASSGGSSYNEQFF. The CDR3 nucleotides are TGCGCCAGCAGCGGGGGGAGCTCCTACAATGAGCAGTTCTTC.

The chain couples TRBV19 to TRBJ2-1, with D hard to call. The V end lost 0 bases, the J end lost 12 bases, and 6 bases lay between the germline ends. CDR1 LNHDA and CDR2 SQIVND come from the germline V gene (reference sequence). The CDR3 sequence is 11 residues long. The CDR3 coding sequence is TGTGCCAGTAGTATAGATATTTCGCAGTTCTTC. It encodes CASSIDISQFF.